The source of this T cell receptor beta chain is a study of T cells after yellow fever vaccination. TCRdb called the 5' RACE reads again in MiXCR, with one record for every CDR3 protein. This table has hundreds of thousands of distinct CDR3 sequences, just over 20% appearing once. This clonotype has just a few counts. This CDR3 comprises 14 residues. V lost 7 bases to trimming and J lost 5 bases; unmatched junction nucleotides: 8. CDR1 and CDR2 from the germline V gene are MNHEY and SMNVEV (reference sequence). The source of this sequence is a young man who received the YFV17D yellow fever vaccine. Source: PBMCs, taken about 20 days after the first yellow fever vaccination. The chain combines TRBV27 with TRBJ2-5, with 9 nucleotides matching TRBD1. CDR3 DNA sequence: TGTGCCAGCAATCAACAGGGGGCTGAGGAGACCCAGTACTTC. It codes for CASNQQGAEETQYF.